This T cell receptor (beta chain) was recorded in a study of blood T cell repertoires in COVID-19 (dated by TCRdb to the early 2020s). In terms of the full investigation: Samples from collaborators originated in the United States, Italy and Spain and spanned both the acute and convalescent phases of COVID-19. The samples were drawn from the first 160 participants of the ongoing ImmuneRACE study and from under 1,500 subjects provided by 6 global collaborators. The repertoires were released in a freely available public database intended as a resource for research on the immune response to SARS-CoV-2. The sample metadata nearly always contained a de-identified subject ID, COVID-19 status, age in years and sex. Where HLA class I and class II types were available, the types were taken from metadata supplied by the sample provider, not from assay-based typing. The material from the prospective study consisted of cDNA or gDNA derived from T cells, B-cell-depleted T cells, or PBMCs. Subjects who had been exposed to COVID-19, were actively infected with it, or had recovered from it provided the deeply sampled blood TCRbeta repertoires that made up the dataset. Beyond this particular receptor, the publication reports: How much clinical and demographic metadata was included differed by source and by participant, and the metadata was provided uncurated.

TCRbeta CDR3 regions were amplified from genomic DNA using the immunoSEQ Assay, a bias-controlled multiplex PCR. The source study handled its data this way. The number of nucleated cells in each sample was estimated by amplification of reference gene primers within the assay. To quantify the absolute abundance of each unique TCRbeta CDR3 rearrangement, sequence reads were collapsed and filtered. For each sample, productive Simpson clonality was calculated by taking the square root of Simpson's diversity index across productive rearrangements. As stored in TCRdb, this immuneACCESS dataset retains in-frame rearrangements with V and J assigned. A fraction of the clones does not appear; measured against another copy, unresolved V genes explain less than half of the discrepancy, and the remainder lacks a known reason. V and J calls and clone size follow that table, whereas D and trimming were derived from the DNA. The sample profile shows some 170,000 clones; roughly 76% of them were found once. The top ten hold 9.5% to 12% of the sample.

At one collaborating source in Seattle, patients were enrolled during active infection and were followed longitudinally through the course of disease. The collaborating institutions used their own protocols to collect whole blood in K2EDTA tubes. For TCRbeta analysis, collaborators shipped samples in one of three forms: frozen whole blood, isolated PBMCs, or DNA extracted from either of those sample types. In regard to this clone: Its antigen has not been determined. No clone much larger than this one lies a single base away; base qualities are absent.

The material sequenced was peripheral blood. This sequence originates from a woman aged 40 to 55 with COVID-19, enrolled during active disease.

The sequenced DNA is TGTGCCAGCAGTGTAAGCCCCCAGACAGGGGCCTATGGCTACACCTTC. This is translated as CASSVSPQTGAYGYTF. The sequence links TRBV6-1 to TRBJ1-2; 8 nucleotides in the junction match TRBD1. The CDR3 has 16 amino acids, counting the end cysteine and phenylalanine. Here the CDR3 DNA is all that survives: 48 bases in frame from base 1. Here V drops 4 bases and J drops 4 bases, and the junction holds 11 bases not matched to any gene. CDR1 and CDR2, per the germline V gene, are MNHNS and SASEGT.